The 2 T cell receptor beta chains presented below share a single source sample, sequenced in a study of cytomegalovirus exposure and HLA in healthy donors. 60 Vbeta and 13 Jbeta primers were used in PCR. TCRdb's copy holds only in-frame clones and misses some; the assay was immunoSEQ multiplex PCR. The table records 90,000 to 150,000 clones, around 70% of them present only once. The specimen was PBMCs. Receptors originate from a woman aged 40 to 49 in good health and CMV-seronegative.

The sample holds one count of this clone. CDR3 nucleotide sequence: TGCAGCGTTGACGGACTCGATACGCAGTATTTT. This translates into CSVDGLDTQYF. The rearrangement uses TRBV29-1 and TRBJ2-3, with a tentative D call TRBD2 (5 bases). Germline-derived CDR1 and CDR2 are SQVTM and ANQGSEA. Between the trimmed V and J ends, which lost 3 bases and 6 bases, there was a span of 7 bases. This CDR3 has 11 amino acids.

V gene TRBV14 combines with J gene TRBJ1-1; tentative D call: TRBD1 (5 bases). CDR1 and CDR2 (germline): SGHDN, FVKESK. CDR3 length: 16 residues. Trimming removed 0 bases at V and 4 bases at J, with 15 bases between. Here the CDR3 reads CASSQENRFFATEAFF. The CDR3 DNA reads as TGTGCCAGCAGCCAAGAAAACAGGTTTTTCGCCACTGAAGCTTTCTTT.